These T cell receptor beta chains were read from a single sample in a study of control samples from healthy donors and cancer patients. Some clones are missing from TCRdb's copy, which holds only in-frame ones; the method was immunoSEQ multiplex PCR. The sample carries nearly 40,000 clones, approximately 90% recorded once. Material for sequencing was blood. The receptors were gathered from a woman aged 45-60 years in good health. Both conserved end residues are part of each CDR3. D genes are given only for firm matches. Some rows mark clone size as missing; the rest say once, few, many or name a class of expanded clone.

TRBV10-2	TRBJ1-4	NA	NA	CASSGGGGAFNEKLFF	TGCGCCAGCAGTGGGGGCGGAGGGGCTTTTAATGAAAAACTGTTTTTT
TRBV10-3	TRBJ1-1	few	NA	CAIRGDGPGNTEAFF	TGTGCCATCAGGGGGGACGGGCCCGGGAACACTGAAGCTTTCTTT
TRBV7-8	TRBJ2-7	NA	TRBD1	CASSILTGGSDEQYF	TGTGCCAGCAGCATACTTACAGGGGGCAGCGACGAGCAGTACTTC
TRBV3-1/TRBV3-2	TRBJ1-3	NA	NA	CASSQDDPGRNTIYF	TGTGCCAGCAGCCAAGATGACCCAGGGAGAAACACCATATATTTT
TRBV19	TRBJ1-5	few	TRBD1	CASRALGGSNQPQHF	TGTGCCAGTAGGGCCCTAGGGGGCAGCAATCAGCCCCAGCATTTT
TRBV19	TRBJ2-5	NA	NA	CASSIGDAGGETQYF	TGTGCCAGTAGTATAGGGGACGCCGGGGGAGAGACCCAGTACTTC
TRBV18	TRBJ1-2	NA	TRBD1	CASATTRSQGGDGYTF	TGTGCCAGCGCAACCACCCGGAGCCAGGGGGGCGATGGCTACACCTTC
TRBV28	TRBJ2-3	NA	TRBD2	CASSLPRGMGTDTQYF	TGTGCCAGCAGTTTACCGCGGGGGATGGGGACAGATACGCAGTATTTT
TRBV2	TRBJ1-6	NA	NA	CASTEIRGYNSPLHF	TGTGCCAGCACCGAGATCCGGGGTTACAATTCACCCCTCCACTTT
TRBV3-1/TRBV3-2	TRBJ1-5	NA	TRBD1	CASSLGGQATQPQHF	TGTGCCAGCAGCCTCGGAGGACAGGCAACTCAGCCCCAGCATTTT
TRBV7-2	TRBJ2-5	NA	TRBD2	CASSRGGEKQETQYF	TGTGCCAGCAGCCGCGGGGGGGAAAAACAAGAGACCCAGTACTTC
TRBV4-1	TRBJ2-7	NA	TRBD2	CASSQEASSGVYEQYF	TGCGCCAGCAGCCAAGAAGCGTCTAGCGGGGTTTATGAGCAGTACTTC
TRBV5-1	TRBJ1-1	NA	TRBD1	CASSSGTGGRTEAFF	TGCGCCAGCAGCAGCGGGACAGGGGGAAGGACTGAAGCTTTCTTT
TRBV28	TRBJ1-2	NA	NA	CASSTRPYGYTF	TGTGCCAGCAGTACCCGGCCCTATGGCTACACCTTC
TRBV11-2	TRBJ2-5	NA	NA	CASSLGQLETQYF	TGTGCCAGCAGCTTAGGCCAGCTTGAGACCCAGTACTTC
TRBV4-3	TRBJ2-1	NA	TRBD2	CASSPRRGVDEQFF	TGCGCCAGCAGCCCACGGCGGGGGGTTGATGAGCAGTTCTTC
TRBV5-1	TRBJ1-5	NA	NA	CASRYRARNQPQHF	TGCGCCAGCAGATACAGGGCCCGCAATCAGCCCCAGCATTTT
TRBV3-1/TRBV3-2	TRBJ2-1	NA	TRBD2	CASSQSSGGAYNEQFF	TGTGCCAGCAGCCAGAGTAGCGGGGGGGCCTACAATGAGCAGTTCTTC
TRBV5-1	TRBJ2-1	NA	TRBD2	CASSLGVSGGARNEQFF	TGCGCCAGCAGCTTGGGTGTTAGCGGGGGGGCTAGGAATGAGCAGTTCTTC
TRBV28	TRBJ1-2	NA	TRBD1	CASRLLSSTGGYTF	TGTGCCAGCAGACTATTGTCTTCGACAGGGGGCTACACCTTC
TRBV9	TRBJ1-1	once	NA	CASSVLWDSEAFF	TGTGCCAGCAGCGTCCTGTGGGACTCGGAAGCTTTCTTT
TRBV7-9	TRBJ1-3	NA	NA	CASSLEVHTIYF	TGTGCCAGCAGCCTAGAGGTGCACACCATATATTTT
TRBV7-2	TRBJ1-1	NA	TRBD1	CASSQRTGILYTEAFF	TGTGCCAGCTCGCAGCGGACAGGGATCCTCTACACTGAAGCTTTCTTT
TRBV7-6	TRBJ2-5	once	NA	CASSPWQETQYF	TGTGCCAGCAGCCCGTGGCAAGAGACCCAGTACTTC
TRBV11-2	TRBJ2-7	NA	NA	CASSLIIPGHLLGMYF	TGTGCCAGCAGCCTAATCATTCCCGGACACCTACTTGGAATGTACTTC
TRBV7-9	TRBJ2-7	NA	NA	CASRTGEKNEQYF	TGTGCCAGCAGAACCGGGGAGAAGAACGAGCAGTACTTC
TRBV7-8	TRBJ1-6	NA	NA	CASSLASSAHSPLHF	TGTGCCAGCAGCTTGGCCTCTTCGGCCCATTCACCCCTCCACTTT
TRBV21-1	TRBJ1-5	NA	NA	CASRWRQSNQPQHF	TGTGCCAGCCGGTGGAGGCAGTCTAATCAGCCCCAGCATTTT
TRBV20-1	TRBJ2-1	NA	NA	CSASLGEQFF	TGCAGTGCTAGCCTCGGTGAGCAGTTCTTC
TRBV5-4	TRBJ2-5	NA	NA	CASSLGGQETQYF	TGTGCCAGCAGCTTGGGCGGGCAAGAGACCCAGTACTTC
TRBV10-3	TRBJ1-5	NA	NA	CAIPKANQPQHF	TGTGCCATCCCCAAGGCCAATCAGCCCCAGCATTTT
TRBV7-2	TRBJ2-5	NA	NA	CASSSNRVGMAETQYF	TGTGCCAGCAGCTCAAACAGGGTGGGAATGGCGGAGACCCAGTACTTC
TRBV3-1/TRBV3-2	TRBJ2-1	medium-sized	NA	CASEGGARNEQFF	TGTGCCAGCGAGGGGGGGGCTAGGAATGAGCAGTTCTTC
TRBV29-1	TRBJ1-2	NA	TRBD1	CSVGQGGNYGYTF	TGCAGCGTTGGACAGGGGGGGAACTATGGCTACACCTTC
TRBV5-3	TRBJ1-2	NA	NA	CARSSRGAPNSDYGYTF	TGTGCCAGAAGCTCCCGGGGGGCACCCAATTCAGACTATGGCTACACCTTC
TRBV20-1	TRBJ2-7	NA	NA	CSAPNREQYF	TGCAGTGCCCCCAATAGGGAGCAGTACTTC
TRBV6-2/TRBV6-3	TRBJ1-6	once	NA	CASSYLSGDAYNSPLHF	TGTGCCAGCAGTTACCTCTCAGGGGACGCCTATAATTCACCCCTCCACTTT
TRBV19	TRBJ2-5	NA	NA	CASSLGPDGGLWTQYF	TGTGCCAGTAGTCTGGGTCCCGACGGCGGATTATGGACCCAGTACTTC
TRBV9	TRBJ2-2	NA	NA	CASSVVGQNTGELFF	TGTGCCAGCAGCGTAGTAGGTCAGAACACCGGGGAGCTGTTTTTT
TRBV24-1	TRBJ1-2	once	TRBD1	CATSDVGQGDYGYTF	TGTGCCACCAGTGATGTGGGACAGGGTGACTATGGCTACACCTTC
TRBV5-4	TRBJ1-3	few	TRBD1	CASSWTGGGSGNTIYF	TGTGCCAGCAGCTGGACAGGGGGTGGTTCTGGAAACACCATATATTTT
TRBV9	TRBJ2-2	NA	TRBD1	CASSAHRGQGTGELFF	TGTGCCAGCAGCGCCCACAGGGGGCAGGGAACCGGGGAGCTGTTTTTT
TRBV7-2	TRBJ2-3	NA	NA	CASSLAWTKLSTDTQYF	TGTGCCAGCAGCTTAGCTTGGACAAAACTTAGCACAGATACGCAGTATTTT
TRBV30	TRBJ1-6	NA	TRBD1	CAWTLRDRRSYNSPLHF	TGTGCCTGGACCCTTCGGGACAGACGCTCCTATAATTCACCCCTCCACTTT
TRBV5-1	TRBJ2-2	NA	NA	CASSLIRQDTGELFF	TGCGCCAGCAGCCTAATTCGACAGGACACCGGGGAGCTGTTTTTT
TRBV25-1	TRBJ2-1	once	NA	CASSGVTSLRGEQFF	TGTGCCAGCAGTGGGGTTACTAGCCTTAGGGGTGAGCAGTTCTTC
TRBV7-2	TRBJ1-2	once	TRBD1	CASSTRGEGYGYTF	TGTGCCAGCAGCACCAGGGGGGAGGGCTATGGCTACACCTTC